The 8 T cell receptor beta chains below come from one sample, sequenced in a study of T-cell memory formation after mild COVID-19. TCRdb analysed the 5' RACE reads with MiXCR anew, one entry per CDR3 protein. This sample has 250,000 or so distinct CDR3 sequences; 8.5% to 9.5% occur once, and the top ten carry 22%. The sample taken for sequencing was PBMCs or a T cell subset sorted from them (not recorded which). These receptors all come from a man aged 18-30 years who had mild COVID-19 (a few samples of this study predate the infection). Cell type and time point are not known.

The chain uses TRBV20-1 and TRBJ1-2, with 12 bases matching TRBD1. Germline V CDR1 and CDR2: DFQATT, SNEGSKA (reference sequence). V was pared by 6 bases and J by 6 bases, with 2 bases of the junction left unmatched. The CDR3 consists of 12 residues. CDR3 nucleotide sequence: TGCAGTGCCCGGGACAGGGGGCATGGCTACACCTTC. Its translation is CSARDRGHGYTF.

Comment on this clonotype: The junction does not match germline at one end; this may be a read error. The rearrangement uses TRBV29-1 and TRBJ2-1; D unclear. Germline-derived CDR1 and CDR2 are SQVTM and ANQGSEA. The CDR3 consists of 11 residues. The CDR3 sequence: CSVEDPAGVIF. CDR3 DNA sequence: TGCAGCGTTGAAGATCCGGCAGGAGTGATCTTC.

The table lists this clonotype with a few counts. The chain employs TRBV11-2 and TRBJ1-6, with a possible D match to TRBD1 (5 bases). With 5 bases removed from V and 9 bases from J, the gap between germline ends came to 14 bases. Germline loops: CDR1 SGHAT, CDR2 FQNNGV. The CDR3 consists of 14 residues. This CDR3 is CASSPRGGASPLHF. DNA for the CDR3: TGTGCCAGCAGCCCCCGCGGTGGGGCTTCACCCCTCCACTTT. The complete variable domain, with remaining parts taken from reference TRBV11-2 and TRBJ1-6, reads EAGVAQSPRYKIIEKRQSVAFWCNPISGHATLYWYQQILGQGPKLLIQFQNNGVVDDSQLPKDRFSAERLKGVDSTLKIQPAKLEDSAVYLCASSPRGGASPLHFGNGTRLTVT.

The chain employs TRBV19 and TRBJ2-2; 7 bases are shared with TRBD1. The trim removed 7 bases at V and 6 bases at J, leaving 8 bases unmatched. The CDR3 is made up of 14 amino acids. Germline lookup yields CDR1 LNHDA and CDR2 SQIVND (reference sequence). This CDR3 is CASTNGQVPGELFF. The DNA for the CDR3 is TGTGCCAGTACCAACGGACAGGTCCCCGGGGAGCTGTTTTTT.

This chain connects TRBV10-3 to TRBJ1-2; weak D call: TRBD1 (5 bases). CDR1 and CDR2 from the germline V gene are ENHRY and SYGVKD. Trimming removed 8 bases from V and 7 bases from J, with 14 bases in between. The CDR3 spans 12 residues. The CDR3 here is CAIRPGTFGYTF. DNA of the CDR3: TGTGCCATCCGCCCCGGGACCTTTGGCTACACCTTC.

The rearrangement links TRBV5-5 to TRBJ2-7; no definite D call. This CDR3 has 13 amino acids. Germline V gene data show CDR1 as SGHKS and CDR2 as YYEKEE (reference sequence). V lost 0 bases and J 7 bases, leaving 11 bases between the germline ends. CDR3 in amino acids: CASSLDAREEQYV. The CDR3 DNA is TGTGCCAGCAGCTTGGATGCAAGAGAGGAGCAGTACGTC.

This clonotype appeared many times. The V gene is TRBV7-8, the J gene TRBJ2-5; TRBD2 matches at 7 bases. Germline V gene sequence: CDR1 SGHVS, CDR2 FQNEAQ. The CDR3 spans 14 residues. The ends lost 1 base at V and 5 bases at J; junction bases unmatched: 4. The CDR3 DNA reads as TGTGCCAGCAGCTTAGTGGGGGGGATGGAGACCCAGTACTTC. Translation: CASSLVGGMETQYF.

The rearrangement joins TRBV4-1 to TRBJ1-5; 10 nucleotides agree with TRBD1. Germline-derived CDR1 and CDR2 are MGHRA and YSYEKL. The CDR3 runs 16 residues. With 4 bases clipped from V and 4 bases from J, the junction kept 7 bases outside the gene matches. This CDR3 reads CASSPRDRGINQPQHF. CDR3 sequence (DNA): TGCGCCAGCAGCCCCCGGGACAGGGGTATTAATCAGCCCCAGCATTTT.